What follows are 16 T cell receptor beta chains derived from one specimen sequenced in a study of blood T cell repertoires in COVID-19 (dated by TCRdb to about 2020). The method was the immunoSEQ multiplex PCR assay. TCRdb mirrors the immuneACCESS table, restricted to in-frame sequences. Some clones are absent from its copies; in checked studies, under half trace to an unresolved V gene, and the reason for the others is unknown. Across this sample there are a few hundred thousand clones, with about 90% seen only once. The top ten clonotypes cover approximately 4% of the sample. Sequences were obtained from PBMCs or T cells enriched from blood (not recorded which). Receptors were obtained from a woman aged 18-29 years with acute COVID-19.

Details on this clone: One end of the junction varies from germline; a read error may be responsible. The chain recombines TRBV7-7 with TRBJ2-3; TRBD1 agrees at 8 bases. This CDR3 has 16 residues. The V gene's germline CDR1 is SSHAT and CDR2 FNYEAQ (reference sequence). Here the CDR3 DNA reads TGTGCTAGCAGCCCATCCCCAGGGGGCTTGACAGATACGCAGTATTTT. Its protein is CASSPSPGGLTDTQYF. Drawing the rest from reference TRBV7-7 and TRBJ2-3, the complete variable domain is GAGVSQSPRYKVTKRGQDVTLRCDPISSHATLYWYQQALGQGPEFLTYFNYEAQPDKSGLPSDRFSAERPEGSISTLTIQRTEQRDSAMYRCASSPSPGGLTDTQYFGPGTRLTVL.

The chain carries TRBV2 and TRBJ2-7; 10 bases agree with TRBD1. Per germline, CDR1 SNHLY and CDR2 FYNNEI. The junction had 8 bases not matched to a gene; V was cut back by 6 bases and J by 3 bases. The CDR3 is 15 residues long. CDR3 loop: CASSGDRGILYEQYF. For the CDR3, the DNA is TGTGCCAGCAGCGGGGACAGGGGAATCCTCTACGAGCAGTACTTC.

The chain combines TRBV5-1 with TRBJ2-6; 7 bases align to TRBD1. This CDR3 comprises 16 residues. CDR1 SGHRS and CDR2 YFSETQ come from the germline V gene. With 4 bases clipped from V and 8 bases from J, the junction kept 12 bases outside the gene matches. This CDR3 reads CASSPTGLLGTNVLTF. The CDR3 DNA reads TGCGCCAGCAGCCCGACAGGGCTCCTGGGGACCAACGTCCTGACTTTC.

This clone was counted a few times. The chain joins TRBV28 to TRBJ1-3; a possible D gene is TRBD1 (5 bases). The germline V gene encodes CDR1 MDHEN and CDR2 SYDVKM. The CDR3 has 16 residues. V was clipped by 1 base and J by 4 bases, with 14 bases between them. The chain's CDR3 is CASSLFDWTLGNTIYF. The CDR3 DNA reads TGTGCCAGCAGTTTATTCGACTGGACATTAGGAAACACCATATATTTT.

This rearrangement joins TRBV15 to TRBJ2-2; no definite D call. CDR1 and CDR2 from the germline V gene are LNHNV and YYDKDF (reference sequence). The ends were cut back, 0 bases at V and 5 bases at J, with 10 bases in the middle. This CDR3 has 15 amino acids. The CDR3 loop is CATSREPSLTGELFF. The CDR3, as DNA: TGTGCCACCAGCAGAGAGCCCTCACTTACCGGGGAGCTGTTTTTT. Drawing the rest from reference TRBV15 and TRBJ2-2, the complete variable domain is DAMVIQNPRYQVTQFGKPVTLSCSQTLNHNVMYWYQQKSSQAPKLLFHYYDKDFNNEADTPDNFQSRRPNTSFCFLDIRSPGLGDTAMYLCATSREPSLTGELFFGEGSRLTVL.

J is TRBJ2-3 and V is TRBV4-1; 10 bases align to TRBD2. The V segment lost 0 bases and the J segment 4 bases; nucleotides outside the gene matches: 10. This CDR3 contains 18 residues. Germline values: CDR1 MGHRA, CDR2 YSYEKL. This CDR3 is CASSQEDSGRPHADTQYF. CDR3 coding DNA: TGCGCCAGCAGCCAAGAGGATAGCGGGAGGCCACACGCAGATACGCAGTATTTT.

V gene TRBV14 combines with J gene TRBJ2-3; weak D call: TRBD1 (6 bases). Germline CDR1 SGHDN, CDR2 FVKESK. The CDR3 loop spans 15 amino acids. Trimming removed 0 bases from V and 4 bases from J, with 11 bases in between. As DNA, the CDR3 is TGTGCCAGCAGCCAAGATAGGACAGAATCAGATACGCAGTATTTT. Its translation is CASSQDRTESDTQYF.

The genes are TRBV3-1 (or the pseudogene TRBV3-2) and TRBJ2-3, with D maybe TRBD2 (6 bases). CDR1 and CDR2 from the germline V gene are LGHDT and YNNKEL (reference sequence). With 6 bases removed from V and 7 bases from J, the gap between germline ends came to 11 bases. The CDR3 is 12 amino acids. The CDR3 sequence: CASSQRGNTQYF. CDR3 DNA sequence: TGTGCCAGCAGTCAACGGGGGAATACGCAGTATTTT.

The J gene is TRBJ2-5, the V gene TRBV19, with 8 bases fitting TRBD1. Germline assignment: CDR1 LNHDA and CDR2 SQIVND (reference sequence). This CDR3 is 14 amino acids long. The V segment lost 5 bases and the J segment 4 bases; nucleotides outside the gene matches: 6. Here the CDR3 reads CASSPATGGETQYF. The CDR3 coding sequence is TGTGCCAGTAGTCCCGCCACAGGGGGAGAGACCCAGTACTTC.

The V gene is TRBV20-1, the J gene TRBJ1-4; 11 bases fit TRBD1. CDR3 size: 17 residues. In germline, CDR1 is DFQATT, CDR2 SNEGSKA (reference sequence). Germline trimming cut 3 bases from V and 4 bases from J; bases unmatched to any gene: 10. The CDR3 region has the DNA TGCAGTGCTAGTCCTGGGACAGGGGGATCCCTTAATGAAAAACTGTTTTTT. Translated, it gives CSASPGTGGSLNEKLFF.

V usage is TRBV14 and J usage is TRBJ2-3; the D gene is possibly TRBD2 (6 bases). The V end lost 1 base, the J end lost 0 bases, and 8 bases lay between the germline ends. Looked up from germline, CDR1 is SGHDN and CDR2 is FVKESK. This CDR3 spans 15 amino acids. CDR3 in DNA: TGTGCCAGCAGCCAAGGCGGGACTAGCACAGATACGCAGTATTTT. This sequence encodes CASSQGGTSTDTQYF.

The chain couples TRBV14 to TRBJ2-3; a weak D match, TRBD2 (6 bases). V was trimmed by 1 base and J by 6 bases, leaving 11 bases between them. This CDR3 comprises 14 residues. From germline, CDR1 is SGHDN and CDR2 FVKESK. The CDR3 bases are TGTGCCAGCAGCCAAGGAATAGCGGCTGATACGCAGTATTTT. This gives the protein CASSQGIAADTQYF.

The chain combines TRBV10-3 with TRBJ1-2; the D gene is possibly TRBD1 (5 bases). Germline lookup yields CDR1 ENHRY and CDR2 SYGVKD. There are 14 residues in the CDR3. V was cut by 3 bases and J by 6 bases, with 14 bases left in between. CDR3 region: CAISDFGGGDGYTF. The CDR3 region has the DNA TGTGCCATCAGTGATTTTGGAGGAGGGGATGGCTACACCTTC.

The CDR3 here is CASSEGRDTVAFF. CDR3 in DNA: TGTGCCAGCAGCGAGGGCCGGGACACCGTAGCTTTCTTT. V usage is TRBV25-1 and J usage is TRBJ1-1; tentative D call: TRBD1 (6 bases). The CDR3 totals 13 residues. The germline gives CDR1 MGHDK, CDR2 SYGVNS. Trimming took off 6 bases at V and 10 bases at J, with 18 bases between the two ends.

The chain is built from TRBV9 and TRBJ1-1, with D perhaps TRBD1 (6 bases). CDR3 length: 14 residues. CDR1 is SGDLS and CDR2 is YYNGEE in the germline V gene. Deletions cut 3 bases from V and 1 base from J, with 10 bases between. The CDR3 here is CASSGMTGNTEAFF. The CDR3 nucleotides read TGTGCCAGCAGCGGAATGACAGGGAACACTGAAGCTTTCTTT.

The chain has TRBV28 and TRBJ1-3; D is ambiguous. The V gene lost 3 bases and the J gene lost 2 bases, with 23 bases spanning the gap. Germline CDR1 reads MDHEN; CDR2 reads SYDVKM. The CDR3 covers 19 residues. CDR3 DNA: TGTGCCAGCAGTTTCAACGCCCGCCTGTCGAGAAACGCTGGAAACACCATATATTTT. Amino acids: CASSFNARLSRNAGNTIYF. Combining the CDR3 with reference TRBV28 and TRBJ1-3 gives the whole variable domain DVKVTQSSRYLVKRTGEKVFLECVQDMDHENMFWYRQDPGLGLRLIYFSYDVKMKEKGDIPEGYSVSREKKERFSLILESASTNQTSMYLCASSFNARLSRNAGNTIYFGEGSWLTVV.